Listed below are T cell receptor beta chains from one sample, sequenced in a study of blood T cell repertoires in COVID-19. Sequencing used immunoSEQ multiplex PCR; TCRdb keeps in-frame clones, though not all of them. The sample comprises approximately 190,000 clones, approximately 90% of which are singletons, and under 6.5% rests with the top ten. Source material: peripheral blood. The receptors derive from a middle-aged man with active or convalescent COVID-19. Both conserved end residues are part of each CDR3. The D gene is left open where the match is weak. Clone size, where shown, is once, few, many, or a class for clones that have expanded.

d_call: -
clone_size: -
v_call: TRBV2
cdr3_length: 15
j_call: TRBJ2-2
cdr3_aa: CASRAITRDTGELFF
cdr3_nt: TGTGCCAGCCGTGCCATTACTAGGGACACCGGGGAGCTGTTTTTT

d_call: -
clone_size: few
v_call: TRBV12-5
cdr3_length: 15
j_call: TRBJ1-3
cdr3_aa: CASGLPGFSGNTIYF
cdr3_nt: TGTGCTAGTGGTTTGCCAGGGTTCTCTGGAAACACCATATATTTT

d_call: -
clone_size: -
v_call: TRBV14
cdr3_length: 15
j_call: TRBJ1-1
cdr3_aa: CASSQRGLTNTEAFF
cdr3_nt: TGTGCCAGCAGCCAACGGGGACTTACGAACACTGAAGCTTTCTTT

d_call: TRBD1
clone_size: -
v_call: TRBV5-1
cdr3_length: 18
j_call: TRBJ2-2
cdr3_aa: CASSWGGFRTGETGELFF
cdr3_nt: TGCGCCAGCAGCTGGGGCGGTTTCAGGACAGGGGAAACCGGGGAGCTGTTTTTT

d_call: TRBD1
clone_size: -
v_call: TRBV7-9
cdr3_length: 16
j_call: TRBJ2-2
cdr3_aa: CASSPRTGGITGELFF
cdr3_nt: TGTGCCAGCAGCCCCAGGACAGGGGGCATCACCGGGGAGCTGTTTTTT

d_call: -
clone_size: once
v_call: TRBV5-4
cdr3_length: 15
j_call: TRBJ2-2
cdr3_aa: CASSLFGATPGELFF
cdr3_nt: TGTGCCAGCAGCTTGTTTGGGGCCACCCCCGGGGAGCTGTTTTTT

d_call: TRBD2
clone_size: -
v_call: TRBV2
cdr3_length: 15
j_call: TRBJ2-5
cdr3_aa: CASRDSGRGRETQYF
cdr3_nt: TGTGCCAGCAGGGATAGCGGGAGAGGTAGAGAGACCCAGTACTTC

d_call: -
clone_size: -
v_call: TRBV5-1
cdr3_length: 15
j_call: TRBJ2-7
cdr3_aa: CASSMLAGGSHEQYF
cdr3_nt: TGCGCCAGCAGCATGCTGGCAGGGGGGTCACACGAGCAGTACTTC

d_call: -
clone_size: -
v_call: TRBV9
cdr3_length: 14
j_call: TRBJ1-5
cdr3_aa: CASSVGQFNQPQHF
cdr3_nt: TGTGCCAGCAGCGTAGGACAATTCAATCAGCCCCAGCATTTT

d_call: -
clone_size: -
v_call: TRBV4-3
cdr3_length: 16
j_call: TRBJ2-2
cdr3_aa: CASSQAVRGGTGELFF
cdr3_nt: TGCGCCAGCAGCCAAGCGGTCCGAGGTGGAACCGGGGAGCTGTTTTTT

d_call: TRBD2
clone_size: -
v_call: TRBV4-3
cdr3_length: 14
j_call: TRBJ2-3
cdr3_aa: CASSPGTSGATQYF
cdr3_nt: TGCGCCAGCAGCCCCGGGACTAGCGGGGCTACGCAGTATTTT

d_call: -
clone_size: -
v_call: TRBV19
cdr3_length: 14
j_call: TRBJ1-1
cdr3_aa: CASSIRGSPTEAFF
cdr3_nt: TGTGCCAGTAGTATCCGGGGGTCTCCCACTGAAGCTTTCTTT

d_call: -
clone_size: -
v_call: TRBV2
cdr3_length: 14
j_call: TRBJ1-1
cdr3_aa: CASSGQTPGSEAFF
cdr3_nt: TGTGCCAGCAGTGGACAAACACCAGGGTCTGAAGCTTTCTTT

d_call: TRBD2
clone_size: once
v_call: TRBV7-9
cdr3_length: 15
j_call: TRBJ2-1
cdr3_aa: CASSPRTSFVDEQFF
cdr3_nt: TGTGCCAGCAGCCCGCGGACTAGTTTTGTCGATGAGCAGTTCTTC

d_call: -
clone_size: -
v_call: TRBV28
cdr3_length: 16
j_call: TRBJ1-1
cdr3_aa: CASSLGQQGMNTEAFF
cdr3_nt: TGTGCCAGCAGTTTGGGGCAGCAGGGTATGAACACTGAAGCTTTCTTT